The 26 T cell receptor beta chains given below trace back to one sample, sequenced in a study of blood T cell repertoires in COVID-19. The assay was immunoSEQ multiplex PCR, and TCRdb's table has in-frame clones only and misses some. The sample carries approximately 75,000 clones, approximately 79% recorded once. The specimen sequenced was peripheral blood. These receptors originate from a human donor with acute or convalescent COVID-19. The donor label of this sample is uncertain.

The chain links TRBV9 to TRBJ2-1; 9 nucleotides align to TRBD2. Per the germline V gene, CDR1 is SGDLS and CDR2 is YYNGEE. The CDR3 has 18 residues. The trim removed 3 bases at V and 7 bases at J, leaving 17 bases unmatched. Here the CDR3 DNA reads TGTGCCAGCAGCGCTGAAATCAGAGCGGGGGGATCCTGGAATGAGCAGTTCTTC. This codes for CASSAEIRAGGSWNEQFF.

J is TRBJ1-1 and V is TRBV27, with D possibly TRBD1 on 5 matching bases. The CDR3 sequence is 16 residues long. Trimming shortened V by 3 bases and J by 4 bases, and 18 bases separated the two germline ends. The V gene's germline CDR1 is MNHEY and CDR2 SMNVEV (reference sequence). The CDR3 DNA is TGTGCCAGCAGTTTGGCTGGGGGGGTGGTGGTCACTGAAGCTTTCTTT. Translating gives CASSLAGGVVVTEAFF.

This chain uses TRBV28 with TRBJ2-2; 14 nucleotides agree with TRBD2. The CDR3 runs to 15 residues. V shed 3 bases, J shed 9 bases, and the junction held 3 bases outside the gene matches. Per germline, CDR1 MDHEN and CDR2 SYDVKM. The CDR3 DNA reads as TGTGCCAGCAGTTTGACTAGCGGGGGGGCCCGGGAGCTGTTTTTT. Its protein is CASSLTSGGARELFF.

V gene TRBV25-1 combines with J gene TRBJ2-7; tentatively, D is TRBD2 (5 bases). The CDR3 consists of 13 residues. V lost 4 bases and J lost 5, with 12 bases in between. Per the germline V gene, CDR1 is MGHDK and CDR2 is SYGVNS. The CDR3 region has the DNA TGTGCCAGCAGTGGGGTCGGGGATCACGAGCAGTACTTC. Protein sequence: CASSGVGDHEQYF.

The rearrangement uses TRBV5-1 and TRBJ2-2; 8 positions agree with TRBD2. The trim removed 4 bases at V and 6 bases at J, leaving 5 bases unmatched. The CDR3 sequence is 14 residues long. Germline V CDR1 and CDR2: SGHRS, YFSETQ. The CDR3 region has the DNA TGCGCCAGCAGCAAACTAGCGGAAGCCGGGGAGCTGTTTTTT. Its protein is CASSKLAEAGELFF.

This sequence joins TRBV7-6 and TRBJ2-5; D might be TRBD1 (5 bases). The V gene's germline CDR1 is SGHVS and CDR2 FNYEAQ. The V and J ends lost 3 bases and 5 bases respectively, with 16 bases between them. The CDR3 loop spans 15 amino acids. This chain's CDR3 is CASSLTANPQETQYF. The CDR3 DNA sequence: TGTGCCAGCAGCTTGACAGCGAACCCCCAGGAGACCCAGTACTTC.

This clone was seen only once. The rearrangement uses TRBV11-2 and TRBJ2-7; a weak D match, TRBD1 (6 bases). The CDR3 is made up of 16 amino acids. The V gene's germline CDR1 is SGHAT and CDR2 FQNNGV. With 2 bases removed from V and 0 bases from J, the gap between germline ends came to 14 bases. CDR3 region: CASSLNRARSSYEQYF. DNA for the CDR3: TGTGCCAGCAGCTTAAACAGGGCTAGAAGCTCCTACGAGCAGTACTTC.

This chain links TRBV10-3 with TRBJ1-2; TRBD1 is a possible D gene (5 bases). This CDR3 contains 13 residues. Germline values: CDR1 ENHRY, CDR2 SYGVKD. V was shortened by 6 bases and J by 2 bases, with 10 bases between the two germline ends. The CDR3 bases are TGTGCCATCAGAGCAGGGCAGAACTATGGCTACACCTTC. It codes for CAIRAGQNYGYTF.

CDR3 DNA sequence: TGTGCCAGCAGCACAGGGGGCGAGGATGAGCAGTTCTTC. It is translated as CASSTGGEDEQFF. The V call is TRBV14, the J call TRBJ2-1; TRBD1 aligns across 9 bases. V lost 5 bases and J lost 8; bases outside the gene matches: 4. The CDR3 contains 13 residues. Per the germline V gene, CDR1 is SGHDN and CDR2 is FVKESK.

In DNA, the CDR3 is TGTGCCAGTAGTGGGCAAACCCCTTGGTATGGCTACACCTTC. Translation gives CASSGQTPWYGYTF. This chain connects TRBV19 to TRBJ1-2; unclear D gene. The CDR3 is 14 amino acids. Germline V lookup: CDR1 LNHDA, CDR2 SQIVND (reference sequence). V gave up 5 bases and J gave up 5 bases, with 15 bases separating them.

The J gene is TRBJ1-4, the V gene TRBV19; perhaps TRBD1 as D (6 bases). Trimming stripped 3 bases from V and 8 bases from J, with 16 bases between. Germline V lookup: CDR1 LNHDA, CDR2 SQIVND (reference sequence). The CDR3 consists of 15 residues. The CDR3 is CASSINRAQLEKLFF. CDR3 DNA: TGTGCCAGTAGTATCAACAGGGCACAATTGGAAAAACTGTTTTTT.

The V call is TRBV19, the J call TRBJ1-1; tentative D call: TRBD1 (5 bases). Trimming stripped 4 bases from V and 6 bases from J, with 15 bases between. This CDR3 is 14 amino acids long. Germline V gene lookup returns CDR1 LNHDA and CDR2 SQIVND (reference sequence). The CDR3 DNA reads TGTGCCAGTAGTAGGGGCGACAAGCTCCCTGAAGCTTTCTTT. As protein: CASSRGDKLPEAFF.

The chain recombines TRBV5-1 with TRBJ2-2; D unclear. There are 13 residues in the CDR3. The germline gives CDR1 SGHRS, CDR2 YFSETQ. V dropped 0 bases and J dropped 7 bases, with 7 bases sitting between them. The chain's CDR3 is CASSLGKHGELFF. The CDR3 nucleotides read TGCGCCAGCAGCTTGGGTAAACACGGGGAGCTGTTTTTT.

The chain has TRBV4-1 and TRBJ1-4; 9 bases fit TRBD1. The CDR3 consists of 19 residues. Germline lookup yields CDR1 MGHRA and CDR2 YSYEKL. V shed 4 bases and J 6 bases; nucleotides not matched to a gene: 18. This CDR3 reads CASSPGVRDRAMGYEKLFF. The CDR3 nucleotides are TGCGCCAGCAGCCCTGGGGTGAGGGACAGGGCGATGGGATATGAAAAACTGTTTTTT.

This clone has a handful of counts. This rearrangement joins TRBV20-1 to TRBJ2-1; D is unclear. The CDR3 covers 10 residues. Germline CDR1 DFQATT, CDR2 SNEGSKA (reference sequence). Trimming shortened V by 6 bases and J by 9 bases, and 9 bases separated the two germline ends. CDR3 region: CSAVRGEQFF. The DNA for the CDR3 is TGCAGTGCGGTAAGAGGTGAGCAGTTCTTC.

This sequence joins TRBV7-2 and TRBJ1-1; the D gene is possibly TRBD1 (5 bases). Germline assignment: CDR1 SGHTA and CDR2 FQGNSA. The CDR3 sequence is 14 residues long. The V and J ends lost 4 bases and 4 bases respectively, with 13 bases between them. CDR3 sequence reads: CASSSKAGSTEAFF. DNA for the CDR3: TGTGCCAGCAGCTCAAAGGCAGGGTCCACTGAAGCTTTCTTT.

In its sample, this clone was seen a few times. This chain connects TRBV14 to TRBJ2-1; 10 nucleotides line up with TRBD2. Trimming cost V 3 bases and J 10 bases; bases outside gene matches: 6. Germline V CDR1 and CDR2: SGHDN, FVKESK. The CDR3 contains 14 residues. CDR3 DNA: TGTGCCAGCAGCCAGTTTCTAGCGGGAGCCGAGCAGTTCTTC. Translation: CASSQFLAGAEQFF.

This chain joins TRBV5-1 and TRBJ1-3; D not resolved. The CDR3 contains 14 residues. Trimming removed 0 bases at V and 0 bases at J, with 4 bases between. CDR1 is SGHRS, CDR2 YFSETQ, per germline. DNA of the CDR3: TGCGCCAGCAGCTTGGGCAGCTCTGGAAACACCATATATTTT. Residues: CASSLGSSGNTIYF.

This clone was counted a few times. The V call is TRBV3-1 (or the pseudogene TRBV3-2), the J call TRBJ2-1; D gene uncertain. The V end was cut by 4 bases, the J end by 5 bases, with 15 bases between. The germline gives CDR1 LGHDT, CDR2 YNNKEL (reference sequence). The CDR3 runs to 15 residues. This chain's CDR3 is CASSPSDFPDNEQFF. DNA of the CDR3: TGTGCCAGCAGCCCCTCCGACTTTCCCGACAATGAGCAGTTCTTC.

This chain uses TRBV14 with TRBJ2-5; TRBD2 matches at 9 bases. Germline V gene sequence: CDR1 SGHDN, CDR2 FVKESK. The CDR3 sequence is 15 residues long. J was trimmed by 5 bases and V by 0 bases; bases with no gene match: 4. For the CDR3, the DNA is TGTGCCAGCAGCCAAGATCGGCGGGGGGGGGAGACCCAGTACTTC. Protein: CASSQDRRGGETQYF.

V gene TRBV4-2 combines with J gene TRBJ2-1; D remains unclear. This CDR3 is 15 amino acids long. Germline V CDR1 and CDR2: LGHNA, YNFKEQ. Trimming pared 0 bases from V and 4 bases from J, leaving 10 bases between. The CDR3 DNA sequence: TGTGCCAGCAGCCAAGAACAGTTAAGGTACAATGAGCAGTTCTTC. It translates to CASSQEQLRYNEQFF.

This clone occurred once. The chain recombines TRBV2 with TRBJ1-1; no reliable D call. Trimming pared 6 bases from V and 0 bases from J, leaving 11 bases between. CDR3 length: 14 amino acids. The germline V gene has CDR1 SNHLY and CDR2 FYNNEI. CDR3 coding DNA: TGTGCCAGCAGCCCCGGAGGGCTGAACACTGAAGCTTTCTTT. This encodes CASSPGGLNTEAFF.

This clone was found a few times. The rearrangement links TRBV5-4 to TRBJ2-7; D unresolved. V was cut by 2 bases and J by 0 bases, with 9 bases left in between. The CDR3 totals 14 residues. Germline V lookup: CDR1 SGHNT, CDR2 YYREEE (reference sequence). CDR3 region: CASSFGRSSYEQYF. CDR3 in DNA: TGTGCCAGCAGCTTTGGCAGATCCTCCTACGAGCAGTACTTC.

The genes are TRBV11-2 and TRBJ2-1; D not certain. Germline V gene sequence: CDR1 SGHAT, CDR2 FQNNGV. The CDR3 spans 17 residues. Trimming shortened V by 5 bases and J by 2 bases, and 19 bases separated the two germline ends. CDR3 amino acids: CASSPLFGVPTYNEQFF. The CDR3 nucleotides read TGTGCCAGCAGCCCCCTTTTCGGAGTCCCCACCTACAATGAGCAGTTCTTC.

In its sample, this clone was seen a few times. The rearrangement uses TRBV2 and TRBJ2-7; maybe TRBD2 (6 bases). The germline V gene has CDR1 SNHLY and CDR2 FYNNEI. The V end was cut by 8 bases, the J end by 3 bases, with 8 bases between. The CDR3 has 11 residues. CDR3 sequence (DNA): TGTGCCAGCCAAGCGGGCTACGAGCAGTACGTC. Protein: CASQAGYEQYV.

There are a few counts of this clone. This CDR3 is CASSLFVGASTDTQYF. Written as DNA, the CDR3 is TGTGCCAGCAGCTTGTTCGTAGGGGCTAGCACAGATACGCAGTATTTT. The gene calls are TRBV5-6 and TRBJ2-3; D is possibly TRBD1 (5 bases). The CDR3 contains 16 residues. V gave up 1 base and J gave up 0 bases, with 12 bases separating them. Per germline, CDR1 SGHDT and CDR2 YYEEEE.